A selection of T cell receptor beta chains follows, all from one sample in a study of T-cell memory formation after mild COVID-19. TCRdb reprocessed the 5' RACE reads with MiXCR, giving one entry per CDR3 protein. Of about 470,000 distinct CDR3 sequences listed, approximately 18% are singletons. Material for sequencing was PBMCs or a T cell subset sorted from them (not recorded which). The receptors derive from an adult woman who had mild COVID-19 (a few samples of this study predate the infection). Cell type and time point are not known. CDR3s include the opening cysteine and the closing phenylalanine or tryptophan. D genes are given only for firm matches. Size values are once, few and many counts, or a class for expanded clones, and some rows have none.

abundance	j_gene	d_gene	v_gene	CDR3nt	CDR3aa
few	TRBJ2-3	TRBD2	TRBV4-2	TGTGCCAGCAGCCTGGGGGGGGAGGGTACGCAGTATTTT	CASSLGGEGTQYF
few	TRBJ1-1	.	TRBV5-1	TGCGCCAGCAGCTTGGGGGACACGTTGAACACTGAAGCTTTCTTT	CASSLGDTLNTEAFF
.	TRBJ2-6	.	TRBV6-1	TGTGCCAGCAGTGAAGCCGGACCTGGGGCCAACGTCCTGACTTTC	CASSEAGPGANVLTF
.	TRBJ2-7	TRBD2	TRBV13	TGTGCCAGCAGCAGGACCGGGACTGGCGGGGGAAAGCAGTACTTC	CASSRTGTGGGKQYF
few	TRBJ2-5	TRBD1	TRBV7-3	TGTGCCAGCAGCCTGACCCGACAGGGGCCCCAAGAGACCCAGTACTTC	CASSLTRQGPQETQYF
.	TRBJ2-1	TRBD2	TRBV13	TGTGCCAGCAGCTCGCTACTAGCGGGGCTGTACAATGAGCAGTTCTTC	CASSSLLAGLYNEQFF
.	TRBJ1-6	.	TRBV12-3/TRBV12-4	TGTGCCAGCAGGGCCGGGACACACTATAATTCACCCCTCCACTTT	CASRAGTHYNSPLHF
many	TRBJ2-5	.	TRBV7-3	TGTGCCAGCAGCTCACGAGGGACCCAGTACTTC	CASSSRGTQYF
.	TRBJ2-5	.	TRBV5-4	TGTGCCAGCAGCCCGGGGTTTACTAGTGCAGAGACCCAGTACTTC	CASSPGFTSAETQYF
.	TRBJ1-6	.	TRBV20-1	TGCAGTGCTCCCACGGGGGCAGGGTTCAGCCTTAATTCACCCCTCCACTTT	CSAPTGAGFSLNSPLHF
.	TRBJ2-1	TRBD1	TRBV7-9	TGTGCCAGCAGCTTCTCTACCCACAGGGGCGCAGGGCAGTTCTTC	CASSFSTHRGAGQFF
few	TRBJ2-1	TRBD2	TRBV11-2	TGTGCCAGCAGCCGCTCGGGACTAAGCTCCTACAATGAGCAGTTCTTC	CASSRSGLSSYNEQFF
.	TRBJ2-5	TRBD2	TRBV7-8	TGTGCCAGCAGCTTAAAGGCTAGCGGGGCACCGACCCAGTACTTC	CASSLKASGAPTQYF
few	TRBJ2-3	.	TRBV15	TGTGCCACCAGCAGAGATTCCGGGGCTAGCATTCAGTATTTT	CATSRDSGASIQYF
few	TRBJ1-1	.	TRBV18	TGTGCCAGCTCACCAACGACAGGCCCGGGGAACACTGAAGCTTTCTTT	CASSPTTGPGNTEAFF
many	TRBJ2-4	.	TRBV21-1	TGTGCCAGCAGCAAAGGGTACCAGGGCCGAGCGGAAAACATTCAGTACTTC	CASSKGYQGRAENIQYF
.	TRBJ2-1	.	TRBV6-2/TRBV6-3	TGTGCCAGCAGTTGGGCCTACAATGAGCAGTTCTTC	CASSWAYNEQFF
few	TRBJ2-6	.	TRBV5-1	TGCGCCAGCAGGCCGGGAGACTCTGGGGCCAACGTCCTGACTTTC	CASRPGDSGANVLTF
few	TRBJ2-4	.	TRBV7-2	TGTGCCAGCAGCTTAGCGGGTGTGGGCATTCAGTACTTC	CASSLAGVGIQYF
few	TRBJ2-7	.	TRBV6-6	TGTGCCAGCATCCCCAACTCCTACGAGCAGTACTTC	CASIPNSYEQYF
.	TRBJ1-5	.	TRBV20-1	TGCAGTGCTTCTCGGGACTTTAATCAGCCCCAGCATTTT	CSASRDFNQPQHF
.	TRBJ2-2	TRBD1	TRBV20-1	TGCAGTGCACCGGACAGGGGTGCCGGGGAGCTGTTTTTT	CSAPDRGAGELFF
.	TRBJ2-2	.	TRBV6-2/TRBV6-3	TGTGCCAGCAGACAGGGATGGGTTGACACCGGGGAGCTGTTTTTT	CASRQGWVDTGELFF
few	TRBJ2-6	.	TRBV5-1	TGCGCCAGCAGAACGGGGCCCTCTGGGGCCAACGTCCTGACTTTC	CASRTGPSGANVLTF
few	TRBJ2-3	.	TRBV12-3/TRBV12-4	TGTGCCAGCAGCCTGGCGGGGCTAGGCACAGATACGCAGTATTTT	CASSLAGLGTDTQYF
.	TRBJ2-7	TRBD1	TRBV30	TGTGCCTGTCACTGGGACAGTATCGACTACGAGCAGTACTTC	CACHWDSIDYEQYF
few	TRBJ2-1	.	TRBV2	TGTGCCAGCACCGCCCCCGACAGGCGCGATGAGCAGTTCTTC	CASTAPDRRDEQFF
few	TRBJ1-1	.	TRBV5-1	TGCGCCAGCAGCCCATACAGGGAAACTGAAGCTTTCTTT	CASSPYRETEAFF
.	TRBJ1-6	.	TRBV25-1	TGTGCCAGCAGTGAGCTACAGAATTCACCCCTCCACTTT	CASSELQNSPLHF
many	TRBJ2-1	.	TRBV7-9	TGTGCCAGCAGCCCCCCGGACAGATACAATGAGCAGTTCTTC	CASSPPDRYNEQFF
few	TRBJ1-2	TRBD1	TRBV5-1	TGCGCCAGCAGCGGGGCGGGACAGTGGTTCTCTGGCTACACCTTC	CASSGAGQWFSGYTF
many	TRBJ2-1	.	TRBV7-2	TGTGCCAGCAGCTTAGGACCCGCCGGGGAGCAGTTCTTC	CASSLGPAGEQFF
many	TRBJ1-5	.	TRBV12-3/TRBV12-4	TGTGCCAGCAGTCGAGGGGGGCAGCCCCAGCATTTT	CASSRGGQPQHF
few	TRBJ2-3	.	TRBV13	TGTGCCAGCAGCTTCAATCCCGATACGCAGTATTTT	CASSFNPDTQYF
.	TRBJ2-3	.	TRBV5-1	TGCGCCAGCAGCTTGATTCCCGGAGATACGCAGTATTTT	CASSLIPGDTQYF
few	TRBJ2-7	TRBD2	TRBV7-2	TGTGCCAGCAGCCCCCGGCTCATGACTAGCGGATCCTACGAGCAGTACTTC	CASSPRLMTSGSYEQYF
few	TRBJ2-2	TRBD2	TRBV7-9	TGTGCCAGCAGCTTAGGCCTTGCGAGGGCGACTAGCGGGATTAACACCGGGGAGCTGTTTTTT	CASSLGLARATSGINTGELFF
.	TRBJ2-7	.	TRBV5-4	TGTGCCAGCAGGCCTAGGGGGGGCAACTTAGGAGAGCAGTACTTC	CASRPRGGNLGEQYF
few	TRBJ2-2	TRBD1	TRBV7-9	TGTGCCAGCAGCGCAGAGCAGGGGGCCGGCTACACCGGGGAGCTGTTTTTT	CASSAEQGAGYTGELFF
few	TRBJ2-3	.	TRBV2	TGTGCCAGCAGTCCAGGGTTAAGGGCAGATACGCAGTATTTT	CASSPGLRADTQYF
.	TRBJ1-2	.	TRBV4-2	TGTGCCAGCAGCCAAGTCTCGGGCGATGCCGGCTACACCTTC	CASSQVSGDAGYTF
few	TRBJ1-5	.	TRBV30	TGTGCCTGGAGTGATGGCGTCTCAGGGCCCCAGCATTTT	CAWSDGVSGPQHF
many	TRBJ1-3	.	TRBV7-2	TGTGCCAGCAGCTTAGACGGGAGCTCTGGAAACACCATATATTTT	CASSLDGSSGNTIYF
.	TRBJ2-1	TRBD2	TRBV20-1	TGCAGTGCTAGAAGCCAGACTAGCGGGGGCTCCTACAATGAGCAGTTCTTC	CSARSQTSGGSYNEQFF
.	TRBJ2-1	.	TRBV12-5	TGTGCTAGTGGTTTTCCGGGCAGGGGCGCCTCATGGGAGCAGTTCTTC	CASGFPGRGASWEQFF
many	TRBJ2-1	TRBD2	TRBV12-3/TRBV12-4	TGTGCCAGCATCACCGGGACTAGCGGCACTCTTGATGAGCAGTTCTTC	CASITGTSGTLDEQFF
many	TRBJ2-5	.	TRBV7-7	TGTGCCAGCAGAGCTACAGGGGGACTACAAGAGACCCAGTACTTC	CASRATGGLQETQYF
many	TRBJ1-2	.	TRBV12-3/TRBV12-4	TGTGCCAGCAGCCCCCCCGGCAGGGGAAATGGCTACACCTTC	CASSPPGRGNGYTF
.	TRBJ2-7	.	TRBV24-1	TGTGCCACCAGTGGGAGTCCCTCTTACGAGCAGTACTTC	CATSGSPSYEQYF
.	TRBJ1-1	.	TRBV21-1	TGTGCCAGCAGCACTGACAGGGGACGGAACACTGAAGCTTTCTTT	CASSTDRGRNTEAFF
.	TRBJ2-5	.	TRBV12-3/TRBV12-4	TGTGCCAGCAGTTTTTTCCGCGGCCAGGGGACCCAGTACTTC	CASSFFRGQGTQYF
few	TRBJ2-1	.	TRBV29-1	TGCAGCGCTGGGGCGATACGGAATGAGCAGTTCTTC	CSAGAIRNEQFF
many	TRBJ2-5	.	TRBV15	TGTGCCACCAGCAGAGATCTTCGAGAGACCCAGTACTTC	CATSRDLRETQYF
few	TRBJ1-1	.	TRBV15	TGTGCCACCAGCAGAGCGGCGGGGGCCAACACTGAAGCTTTCTTT	CATSRAAGANTEAFF
few	TRBJ1-1	.	TRBV20-1	TGCAGTGCTAGACTCCATTCCGGCACTGAAGCTTTCTTT	CSARLHSGTEAFF
.	TRBJ1-2	.	TRBV7-2	TGTGCCAGCAGCTTACTTTCGGGACGGGACATTAACTATGGCTACACCTTC	CASSLLSGRDINYGYTF
few	TRBJ1-1	.	TRBV29-1	TGCAGCGTTGACACAGGCCGGAACACTGAAGCTTTCTTT	CSVDTGRNTEAFF
.	TRBJ1-1	.	TRBV6-5	TGTGCCAGCAGTTACTTCTCATTGACGGCGAACACTGAAGCTTTCTTT	CASSYFSLTANTEAFF
few	TRBJ2-2	.	TRBV4-3	TGCGCCAGCAGCCGACTGAGAGGGCAGGGTAACACCGGGGAGCTGTTTTTT	CASSRLRGQGNTGELFF
many	TRBJ2-1	.	TRBV18	TGTGCCAGCTCGCACCTTGGGGGATCCTACAATGAGCAGTTCTTC	CASSHLGGSYNEQFF